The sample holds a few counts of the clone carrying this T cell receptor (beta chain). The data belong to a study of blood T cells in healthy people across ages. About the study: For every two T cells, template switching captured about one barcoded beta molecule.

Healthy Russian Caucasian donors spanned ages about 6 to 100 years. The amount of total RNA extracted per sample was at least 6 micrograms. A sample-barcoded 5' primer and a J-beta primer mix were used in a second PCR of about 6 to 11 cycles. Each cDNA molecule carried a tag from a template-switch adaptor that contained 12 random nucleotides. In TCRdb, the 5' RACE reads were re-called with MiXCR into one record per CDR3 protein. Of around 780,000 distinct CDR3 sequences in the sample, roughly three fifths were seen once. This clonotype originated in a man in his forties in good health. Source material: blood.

The CDR3 region has the DNA TGTGCCACGACGGCGCAGGGGGCAGGTGTTGTGACTGAAAAACTGTTTTTT. Its protein is CATTAQGAGVVTEKLFF. The chain has TRBV10-3 and TRBJ1-4; TRBD1 aligns across 8 bases. The CDR3 is 17 residues long. V trimming: 10 bases; J trimming: 7 bases; junction bases outside the gene matches: 20. The germline CDR1 and CDR2 sequences are ENHRY and SYGVKD.